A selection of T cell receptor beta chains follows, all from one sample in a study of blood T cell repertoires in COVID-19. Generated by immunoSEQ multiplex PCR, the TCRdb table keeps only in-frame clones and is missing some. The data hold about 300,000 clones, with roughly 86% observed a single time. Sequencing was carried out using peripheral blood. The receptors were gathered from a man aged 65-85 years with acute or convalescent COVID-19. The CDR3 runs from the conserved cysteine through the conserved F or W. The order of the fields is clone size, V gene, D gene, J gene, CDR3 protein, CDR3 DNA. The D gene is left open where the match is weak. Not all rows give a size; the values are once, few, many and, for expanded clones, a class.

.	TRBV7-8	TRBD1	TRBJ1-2	CASSLDRTNYGYTF	TGTGCCAGCAGCTTGGACAGGACAAACTATGGCTACACCTTC
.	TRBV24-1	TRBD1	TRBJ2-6	CARTGAGSGANVLTF	TGTGCCAGGACAGGGGCCGGCTCTGGGGCCAACGTCCTGACTTTC
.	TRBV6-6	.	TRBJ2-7	CASSYSTTASYEQYF	TGTGCCAGCAGTTACTCGACGACAGCTTCCTACGAGCAGTACTTC
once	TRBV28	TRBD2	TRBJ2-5	CASSLASGRGPQETQYF	TGTGCCAGCAGTTTGGCTAGCGGGAGGGGCCCTCAAGAGACCCAGTACTTC
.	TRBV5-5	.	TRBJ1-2	CASSPGSDRPSGYTF	TGTGCCAGCAGCCCCGGCTCCGACAGACCTTCCGGCTACACCTTC
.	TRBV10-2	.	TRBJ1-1	CATIGGTEAFF	TGCGCCACCATCGGTGGCACTGAAGCTTTCTTT
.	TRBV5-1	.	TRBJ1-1	CASSLATGSAEAFF	TGCGCCAGCAGCTTGGCCACAGGGAGCGCTGAAGCTTTCTTT
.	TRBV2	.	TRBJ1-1	CASLRARAFF	TGTGCCAGCTTGAGGGCTAGAGCTTTCTTT
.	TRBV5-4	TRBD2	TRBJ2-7	CASSLPSGDAYEQYF	TGTGCCAGCAGCTTACCCAGCGGGGATGCCTACGAGCAGTACTTC
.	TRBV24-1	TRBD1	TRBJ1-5	CATSDRRDSSNQPQHF	TGTGCCACCAGTGACCGCCGGGACAGTAGCAATCAGCCCCAGCATTTT
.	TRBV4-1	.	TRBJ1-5	CASSQSWSQPQHF	TGCGCCAGCAGCCAAAGTTGGAGTCAGCCCCAGCATTTT
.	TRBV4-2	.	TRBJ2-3	CASSQLQLASSFSTDTQYF	TGTGCCAGCAGCCAGCTCCAACTAGCTTCCTCCTTTAGCACAGATACGCAGTATTTT
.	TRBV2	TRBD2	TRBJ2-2	CASRTSGGPNTGELFF	TGTGCCAGCCGGACTAGCGGGGGGCCGAACACCGGGGAGCTGTTTTTT
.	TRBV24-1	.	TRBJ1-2	CATSEGGNYGYTF	TGTGCCACCAGTGAGGGGGGAAACTATGGCTACACCTTC
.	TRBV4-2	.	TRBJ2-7	CASSRVPDYSEEQYF	TGTGCCAGCAGCAGAGTCCCTGACTATTCTGAGGAGCAGTACTTC
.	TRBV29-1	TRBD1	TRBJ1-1	CSAAGGITEAFF	TGCAGCGCCGCAGGGGGGATCACTGAAGCTTTCTTT
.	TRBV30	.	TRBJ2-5	CAWSTTMGLVETQYF	TGTGCCTGGAGCACGACAATGGGGCTGGTGGAGACCCAGTACTTC
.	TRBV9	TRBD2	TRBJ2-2	CASSVNTGLAGGPRTGELFF	TGTGCCAGCAGCGTTAATACGGGACTAGCGGGGGGGCCTCGCACCGGGGAGCTGTTTTTT
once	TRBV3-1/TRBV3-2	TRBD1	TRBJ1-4	CASSRTPGQVNEKLFF	TGTGCCAGCAGCCGGACCCCGGGACAGGTTAATGAAAAACTGTTTTTT
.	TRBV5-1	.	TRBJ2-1	CASSSEGATYNEQFF	TGCGCCAGCAGCTCGGAGGGGGCCACCTACAATGAGCAGTTCTTC
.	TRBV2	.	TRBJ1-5	CASSDGQPQHF	TGTGCCAGCAGTGACGGTCAGCCCCAGCATTTT
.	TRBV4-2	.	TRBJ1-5	CASSQERDQPQHF	TGTGCCAGCAGCCAAGAGAGAGATCAGCCCCAGCATTTT
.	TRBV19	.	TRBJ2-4	CASSAHDRPDTPVLSTKNIQYF	TGTGCCAGTAGTGCGCACGACAGGCCCGATACCCCTGTGTTAAGTACCAAAAACATTCAGTACTTC
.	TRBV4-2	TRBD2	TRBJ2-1	CASSQDSSVSSGSKYNEQFF	TGTGCCAGCAGCCAAGATTCGTCCGTGTCTAGCGGGAGTAAGTACAATGAGCAGTTCTTC
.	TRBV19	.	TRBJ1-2	CASSTNLQSYYGYTF	TGTGCCAGTAGCACTAATCTTCAGAGTTACTATGGCTACACCTTC
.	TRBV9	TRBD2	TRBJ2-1	CASSVVGAGAYNEQFF	TGTGCCAGCAGCGTAGTTGGAGCGGGAGCCTACAATGAGCAGTTCTTC
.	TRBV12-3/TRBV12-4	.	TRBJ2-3	CASSWASTDTQYF	TGTGCCAGCAGTTGGGCTAGCACAGATACGCAGTATTTT
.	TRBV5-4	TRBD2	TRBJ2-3	CASSFLVAGGPTDTQYF	TGTGCCAGCAGCTTCCTAGTAGCGGGAGGGCCCACAGATACGCAGTATTTT
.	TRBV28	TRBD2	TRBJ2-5	CASRGRESETQYF	TGTGCCAGCAGAGGGAGGGAGAGTGAGACCCAGTACTTC
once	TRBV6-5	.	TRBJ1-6	CASSYSDSSYNSPLHF	TGTGCCAGCAGTTACTCGGACAGCTCCTATAATTCACCCCTCCACTTT
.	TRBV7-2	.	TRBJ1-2	CASSLVGAERRNYGYTF	TGTGCCAGCAGCTTAGTGGGAGCCGAAAGAAGAAACTATGGCTACACCTTC
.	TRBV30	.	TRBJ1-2	CAWNRERPYGYTF	TGTGCCTGGAACAGGGAGAGGCCCTATGGCTACACCTTC
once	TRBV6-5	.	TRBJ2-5	CASSPQGQQETQYF	TGTGCCAGCAGTCCCCAGGGACAACAAGAGACCCAGTACTTC
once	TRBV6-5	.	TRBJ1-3	CASSIGVSGNTIYF	TGTGCCAGCAGTATCGGGGTCTCTGGAAACACCATATATTTT
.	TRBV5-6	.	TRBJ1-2	CASSLALEEQGYTF	TGTGCCAGCAGCTTGGCCCTCGAAGAACAAGGCTACACCTTC
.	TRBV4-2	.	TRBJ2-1	CASSLGRFNEQFF	TGTGCCAGCAGCTTGGGGCGATTCAATGAGCAGTTCTTC
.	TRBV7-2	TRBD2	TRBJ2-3	CASSFPRGGVRKITDTQYF	TGTGCCAGCAGCTTCCCCCGGGGGGGAGTGCGGAAAATCACAGATACGCAGTATTTT
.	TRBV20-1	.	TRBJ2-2	CSARGSGELFF	TGCAGTGCTAGGGGGAGCGGGGAGCTGTTTTTT
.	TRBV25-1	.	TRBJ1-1	CASSEWASEAFF	TGTGCCAGCAGTGAATGGGCGAGTGAAGCTTTCTTT
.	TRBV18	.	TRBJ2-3	CASSGTGTGVTDTQYF	TGTGCCAGCTCAGGAACCGGGACTGGGGTCACAGATACGCAGTATTTT
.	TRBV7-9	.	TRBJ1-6	CASSLGGVNSPLHF	TGTGCCAGCAGCTTGGGCGGGGTGAATTCACCCCTCCACTTT
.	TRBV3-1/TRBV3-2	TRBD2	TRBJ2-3	CASSLPGLAGGPTDTQYF	TGTGCCAGCAGCCTCCCGGGACTAGCGGGAGGACCCACAGATACGCAGTATTTT
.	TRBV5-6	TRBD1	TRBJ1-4	CASSPGTGNEKLFF	TGTGCCAGCAGCCCAGGGACAGGGAATGAAAAACTGTTTTTT
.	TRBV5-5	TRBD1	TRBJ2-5	CASSLGDRTGQETQYF	TGTGCCAGCAGCTTGGGAGACCGGACAGGTCAAGAGACCCAGTACTTC
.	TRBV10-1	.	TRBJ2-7	CASSEGGHVYEQYF	TGCGCCAGCAGTGAGGGGGGACACGTTTACGAGCAGTACTTC
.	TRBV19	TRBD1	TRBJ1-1	CASRTGMNTEAFF	TGTGCCAGTAGGACAGGGATGAACACTGAAGCTTTCTTT
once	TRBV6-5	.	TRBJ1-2	CASRGDGYGYTF	TGTGCCAGCCGCGGGGACGGCTATGGCTACACCTTC
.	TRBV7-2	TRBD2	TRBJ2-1	CASSSSGARAYNEQFF	TGTGCCAGCAGTTCCAGCGGGGCGAGGGCCTACAATGAGCAGTTCTTC
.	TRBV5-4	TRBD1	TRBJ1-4	CASSPGQGDEKLFF	TGTGCCAGCAGCCCCGGACAGGGTGATGAAAAACTGTTTTTT